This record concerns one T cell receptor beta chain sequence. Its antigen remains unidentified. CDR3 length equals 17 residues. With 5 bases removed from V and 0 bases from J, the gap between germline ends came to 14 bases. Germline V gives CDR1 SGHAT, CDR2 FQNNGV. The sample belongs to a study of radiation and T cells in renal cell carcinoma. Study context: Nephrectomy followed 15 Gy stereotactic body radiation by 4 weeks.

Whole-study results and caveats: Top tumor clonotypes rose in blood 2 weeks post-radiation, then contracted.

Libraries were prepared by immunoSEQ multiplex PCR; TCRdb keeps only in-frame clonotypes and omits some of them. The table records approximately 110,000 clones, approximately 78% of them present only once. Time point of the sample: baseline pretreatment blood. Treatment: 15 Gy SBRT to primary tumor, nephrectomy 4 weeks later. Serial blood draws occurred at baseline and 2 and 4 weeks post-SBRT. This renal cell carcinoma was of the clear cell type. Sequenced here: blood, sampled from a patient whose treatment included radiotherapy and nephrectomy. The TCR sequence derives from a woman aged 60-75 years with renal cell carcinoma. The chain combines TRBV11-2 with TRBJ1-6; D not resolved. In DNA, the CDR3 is TGTGCCAGCAGCGCGTCGACTTTCAGCTCCTATAATTCACCCCTCCACTTT. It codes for CASSASTFSSYNSPLHF.